At least ten counts were recorded for the clone carrying this TCR beta chain. Its target is unknown. TCRdb passed the reads through MiXCR, listing each CDR3 protein once. The sample has about 490,000 distinct CDR3 sequences; approximately 16% are singletons. CDR1 and CDR2 (germline): LNHDA, SQIVND (reference sequence). Trimming removed 3 bases at V and 0 bases at J, with 9 bases between. This CDR3 has 15 residues. The data belong to a study of T cell repertoires in cytomegalovirus infection. The overall study: Carrying CMV and the relevant HLA type showed in public TCR beta signatures.

General study points: Cumulative public TCR beta family frequency identified CMV carriers with the relevant HLA. The response measured ex vivo was dominated by TCR beta clonotypes (HLA-C-restricted and CMV-specific).

The receptor was isolated from a human donor in good health (CMV status not recorded). Some clones in this sample may be carry-over from other donors' samples. V usage is TRBV19 and J usage is TRBJ2-1, with D perhaps given as TRBD1 or TRBD2 (6 bases each). Sequencing used CD8+ T cells from PBMCs. The CDR3 sequence: CASSIKGGSYNEQFF. The CDR3, as DNA: TGTGCCAGTAGTATTAAGGGGGGCTCCTACAATGAGCAGTTCTTC.